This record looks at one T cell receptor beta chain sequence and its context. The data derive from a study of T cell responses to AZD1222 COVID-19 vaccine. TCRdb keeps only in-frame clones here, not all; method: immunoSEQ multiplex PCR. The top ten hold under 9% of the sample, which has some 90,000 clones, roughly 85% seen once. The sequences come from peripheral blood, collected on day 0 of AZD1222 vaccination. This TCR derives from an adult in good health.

In nucleotides, the CDR3 is TGTGCCAGCACCCGAGGACAAGGCAGTGGCTACACCTTC. Translated: CASTRGQGSGYTF. This chain joins TRBV16 and TRBJ1-2; tentative D call: TRBD1 (5 bases). CDR3 length: 13 amino acids. CDR1 is KGHSY and CDR2 is FQNENV in the germline V gene. Trimming took 7 bases from V and 7 from J, leaving 16 bases between them.